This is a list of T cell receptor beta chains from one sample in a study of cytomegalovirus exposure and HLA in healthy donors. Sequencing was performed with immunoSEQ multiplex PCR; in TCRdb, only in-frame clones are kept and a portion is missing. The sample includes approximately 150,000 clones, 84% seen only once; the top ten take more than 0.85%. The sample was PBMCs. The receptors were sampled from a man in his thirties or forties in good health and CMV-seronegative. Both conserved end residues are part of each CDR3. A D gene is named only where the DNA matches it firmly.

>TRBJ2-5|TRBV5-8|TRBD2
CASSFVAGSGETQYF
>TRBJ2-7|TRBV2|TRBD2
CASREGLAGSGQYF
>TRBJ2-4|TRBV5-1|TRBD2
CASSLGTSGGPGDIQYF
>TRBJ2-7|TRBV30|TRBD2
CAWTKGLAGVYEQYF
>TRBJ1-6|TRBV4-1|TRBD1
CASSQGPDRADGDSPLHF
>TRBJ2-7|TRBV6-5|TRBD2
CASSYYWGGDEQYF
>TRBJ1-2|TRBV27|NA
CASSLSNRVPRGYTF
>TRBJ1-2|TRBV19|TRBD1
CASSSGTGNYGYTF
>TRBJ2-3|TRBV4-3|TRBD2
CASSQDHSAQGGLAGTRDTQYF
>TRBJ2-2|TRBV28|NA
CASSTRDYPNFGELFF
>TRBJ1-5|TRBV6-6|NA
CVTGNNQPQHF
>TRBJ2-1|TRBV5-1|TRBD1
CASSSRDRTYNEQFF
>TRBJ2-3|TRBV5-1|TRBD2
CASSPSSHSGGEDTQYF
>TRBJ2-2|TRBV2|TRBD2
CASREVAGVANTGELFF
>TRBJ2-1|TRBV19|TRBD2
CASRLAGGLNEQFF
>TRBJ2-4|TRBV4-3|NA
CASSHHLVKDFELQAKNIQYF
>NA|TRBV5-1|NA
CASSLALATYEQYF
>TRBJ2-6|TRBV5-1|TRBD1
CASSIAGTGFFSGANVLTF
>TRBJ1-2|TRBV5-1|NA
CASSPGGQGYGYTF
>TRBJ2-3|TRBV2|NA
CASSEESTDTQYF
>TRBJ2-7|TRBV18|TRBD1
CASSPGQGKAYEQYF
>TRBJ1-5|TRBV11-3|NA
CASSPQTGRISNQPQHF
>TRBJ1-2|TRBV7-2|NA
CASSRTEANYGYTF
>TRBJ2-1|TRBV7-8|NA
CASSLDENYNEQFF
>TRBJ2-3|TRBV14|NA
CASSERTGDTDTQYF
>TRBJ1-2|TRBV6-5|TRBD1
CASSYSVRTGIEGYTF
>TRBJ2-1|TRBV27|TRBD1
CASSSRDRVKNEQFF
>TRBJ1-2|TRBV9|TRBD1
CASSVAMGQQNYGYTF
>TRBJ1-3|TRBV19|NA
CASSGSTGNTIYF
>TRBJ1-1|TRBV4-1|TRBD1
CASSLPRGQGGLNTEAFF
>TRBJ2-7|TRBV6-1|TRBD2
CASSEEGSGSREQYF
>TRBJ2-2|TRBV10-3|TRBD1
CAIRGTGDKNTGELFF
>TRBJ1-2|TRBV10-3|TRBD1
CAINGQGEGGYTF
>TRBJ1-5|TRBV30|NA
CAWSVHRQESNQPQHF
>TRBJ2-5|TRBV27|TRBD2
CASSLTSGGAALQETQYF
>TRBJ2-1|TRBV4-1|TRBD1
CASSQDDRGTYNEQFF
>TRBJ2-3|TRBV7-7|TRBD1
CASSAGTAYTDTQYF
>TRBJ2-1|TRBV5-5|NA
CASSRRGGQDPNEQFF
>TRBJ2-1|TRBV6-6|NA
CASSLLTSSYNEQFF
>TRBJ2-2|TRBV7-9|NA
CASSHSTGTGELFF
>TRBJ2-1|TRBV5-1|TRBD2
CASSLQASGGNEQFF
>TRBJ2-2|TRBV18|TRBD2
CASSPFPTSGGTLNTGELFF
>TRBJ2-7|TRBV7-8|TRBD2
CASSLRREAHEQYF
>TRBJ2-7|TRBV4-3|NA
CASSQERTVPLYEQYF
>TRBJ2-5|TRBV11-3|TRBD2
CASSLDVWEGRETQYF
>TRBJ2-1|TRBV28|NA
CASSLSGSSYNEQFF
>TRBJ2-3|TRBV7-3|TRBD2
CASSSSGGADTQYF
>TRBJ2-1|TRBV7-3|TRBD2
CASSSWTSGRAGEQFF
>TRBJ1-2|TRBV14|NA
CASSPPGHYGYTF
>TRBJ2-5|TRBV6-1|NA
CASSTGNWETQYF
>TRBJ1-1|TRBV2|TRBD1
CASSGQGIEAFF
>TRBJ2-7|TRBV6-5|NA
CASRSAGTNPYEQYF
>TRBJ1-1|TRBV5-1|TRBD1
CASSLISSGGGTEAFF